These T cell receptor beta chains were read from a single sample in a study of response to subunit inactivated influenza vaccine. TCRdb recomputed calls from the RT-PCR reads with MiXCR, one row per CDR3 protein. The sample has about 520,000 distinct CDR3 sequences, more than 7% seen once. The sample consisted of PBMCs from blood, taken less than 30 months after vaccination. The receptors stem from a man between 50 and 75 years old who received an inactivated influenza vaccine. Both conserved end residues are trimmed from each CDR3. Each record gives: V gene, clone size, CDR3 protein. Only part of the rows carry a size: once, few, many, or a class if the clone is expanded.

V gene: TRBV28
clone size: many
CDR3 protein: ASSLQGGGETQY

V gene: TRBV12-3/TRBV12-4
clone size: .
CDR3 protein: ASSLSLGSDNEQF

V gene: TRBV18
clone size: many
CDR3 protein: ASSSRRGNQPQH

V gene: TRBV6-2/TRBV6-3
clone size: few
CDR3 protein: ASLSGRGTDTQY

V gene: TRBV7-2
clone size: many
CDR3 protein: ASSLTDFHEQY

V gene: TRBV9
clone size: few
CDR3 protein: ASSRGSGDGVRLNEQF

V gene: TRBV6-5
clone size: .
CDR3 protein: ASSYGVSVTYGYT

V gene: TRBV28
clone size: few
CDR3 protein: ASSLPGTDSLHEQF

V gene: TRBV5-4
clone size: few
CDR3 protein: ASSYTGTSSETQY

V gene: TRBV4-2
clone size: .
CDR3 protein: ASRRDRGLISPLH

V gene: TRBV5-1
clone size: many
CDR3 protein: ASSLGYGNTEAF

V gene: TRBV27
clone size: few
CDR3 protein: ASSTTVVNGYT

V gene: TRBV4-3
clone size: many
CDR3 protein: ASSQDRGLYNEQF

V gene: TRBV5-4
clone size: few
CDR3 protein: ASSSAGRGEQF

V gene: TRBV11-2
clone size: few
CDR3 protein: ASSLWTSGRGEQY

V gene: TRBV15
clone size: .
CDR3 protein: ATSRTRDRANTEAF

V gene: TRBV9
clone size: many
CDR3 protein: ASSAHTIPQGEGTEAF

V gene: TRBV10-3
clone size: many
CDR3 protein: AISDPGNQPQH

V gene: TRBV7-8
clone size: few
CDR3 protein: ASSLYSWGGSGTDTQY

V gene: TRBV29-1
clone size: many
CDR3 protein: SVEPGQGYGYT

V gene: TRBV5-1
clone size: many
CDR3 protein: ASSLASEAF

V gene: TRBV4-3
clone size: .
CDR3 protein: ASSQRTGDTEAF

V gene: TRBV20-1
clone size: .
CDR3 protein: SANAGGDTEAF

V gene: TRBV7-2
clone size: .
CDR3 protein: ASSFTGRDNSPLH

V gene: TRBV20-1
clone size: many
CDR3 protein: SAGGRGATADTQY

V gene: TRBV20-1
clone size: .
CDR3 protein: SARGTGTSTDTQY

V gene: TRBV5-1
clone size: few
CDR3 protein: ASSGGQGFEQY

V gene: TRBV6-2/TRBV6-3
clone size: few
CDR3 protein: ASSTDGYDPYEQY

V gene: TRBV20-1
clone size: many
CDR3 protein: SANRLAQETQY

V gene: TRBV9
clone size: few
CDR3 protein: ASSVGRWERSYQETQY

V gene: TRBV27
clone size: .
CDR3 protein: ASRRDWGAWMQY

V gene: TRBV20-1
clone size: many
CDR3 protein: SGASGHLNSPLH

V gene: TRBV5-4
clone size: many
CDR3 protein: ASSPLAGEETQY

V gene: TRBV5-5
clone size: many
CDR3 protein: ASSLVLGTGIKNIQY

V gene: TRBV10-2
clone size: few
CDR3 protein: ASSEGREETQY

V gene: TRBV3-1
clone size: .
CDR3 protein: ASSQGLPPSEQF

V gene: TRBV20-1
clone size: few
CDR3 protein: SAGRPQY

V gene: TRBV27
clone size: many
CDR3 protein: ASSLGAAGTQY

V gene: TRBV12-3/TRBV12-4
clone size: many
CDR3 protein: ASTPGTTKAF

V gene: TRBV15
clone size: few
CDR3 protein: ATRARETYNSPLH

V gene: TRBV6-1
clone size: many
CDR3 protein: ASSEQGNEQF

V gene: TRBV11-2
clone size: few
CDR3 protein: ASSSGAGAGETQY

V gene: TRBV4-1
clone size: few
CDR3 protein: ASSGRAGDRASPLH

V gene: TRBV20-1
clone size: .
CDR3 protein: SAGYLGTQY

V gene: TRBV10-3
clone size: many
CDR3 protein: AIGTGSPEQY

V gene: TRBV5-4
clone size: once
CDR3 protein: ASSLLQGSYNEQL

V gene: TRBV7-2
clone size: once
CDR3 protein: ASSLHGTATDTQY

V gene: TRBV5-6
clone size: .
CDR3 protein: ASSWDRGQETQY

V gene: TRBV10-3
clone size: .
CDR3 protein: AISVLAWGQDTQY

V gene: TRBV30
clone size: .
CDR3 protein: AWRTSNVLT

V gene: TRBV20-1
clone size: few
CDR3 protein: SASVTGPEAF

V gene: TRBV4-2
clone size: many
CDR3 protein: ASSQTFGTSFNEQF

V gene: TRBV3-1
clone size: few
CDR3 protein: ASSHLAALNTEAF

V gene: TRBV5-1
clone size: many
CDR3 protein: ASSMELAGSEQY

V gene: TRBV30
clone size: few
CDR3 protein: AWSVIGSGAYNEQF

V gene: TRBV29-1
clone size: .
CDR3 protein: SSRDHSGKLF

V gene: TRBV20-1
clone size: many
CDR3 protein: SARGGRGGSYNEQF

V gene: TRBV9
clone size: many
CDR3 protein: ASSVAPAGGGDEQF

V gene: TRBV25-1
clone size: few
CDR3 protein: ASSEIQGNNSPLH